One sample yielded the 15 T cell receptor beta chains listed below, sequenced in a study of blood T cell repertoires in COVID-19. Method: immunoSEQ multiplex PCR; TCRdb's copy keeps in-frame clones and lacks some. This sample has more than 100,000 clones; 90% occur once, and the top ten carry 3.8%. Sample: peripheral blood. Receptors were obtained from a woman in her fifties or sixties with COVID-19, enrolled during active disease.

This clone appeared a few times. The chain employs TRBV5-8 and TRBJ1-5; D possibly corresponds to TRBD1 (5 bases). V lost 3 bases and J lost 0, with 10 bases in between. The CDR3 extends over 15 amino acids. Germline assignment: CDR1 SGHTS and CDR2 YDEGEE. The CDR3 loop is CASSWRGISNQPQHF. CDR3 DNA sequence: TGTGCCAGCAGCTGGAGGGGAATTAGCAATCAGCCCCAGCATTTT.

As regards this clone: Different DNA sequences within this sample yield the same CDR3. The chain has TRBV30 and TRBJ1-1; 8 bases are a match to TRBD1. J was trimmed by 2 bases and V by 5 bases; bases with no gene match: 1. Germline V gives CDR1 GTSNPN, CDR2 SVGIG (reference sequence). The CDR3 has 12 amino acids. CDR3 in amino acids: CAWDRGNTEAFF. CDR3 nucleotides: TGTGCCTGGGACAGGGGTAACACTGAAGCTTTCTTT.

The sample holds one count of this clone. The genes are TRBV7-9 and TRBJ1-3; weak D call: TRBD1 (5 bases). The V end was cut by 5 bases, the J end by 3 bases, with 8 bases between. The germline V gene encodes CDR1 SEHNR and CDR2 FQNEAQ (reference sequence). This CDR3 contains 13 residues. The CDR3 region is CASSPGGGNTIYF. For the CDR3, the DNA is TGTGCCAGCAGCCCCGGGGGTGGAAACACCATATATTTT.

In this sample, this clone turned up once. This chain's CDR3 is CAWSRQGEAFF. The CDR3 coding sequence is TGTGCCTGGAGTAGACAGGGTGAAGCTTTCTTT. The gene calls are TRBV30 and TRBJ1-1; 7 nucleotides agree with TRBD1. The CDR3 is 11 amino acids. Germline CDR1 is GTSNPN and CDR2 is SVGIG (reference sequence). J was trimmed by 7 bases and V by 2 bases; bases with no gene match: 1.

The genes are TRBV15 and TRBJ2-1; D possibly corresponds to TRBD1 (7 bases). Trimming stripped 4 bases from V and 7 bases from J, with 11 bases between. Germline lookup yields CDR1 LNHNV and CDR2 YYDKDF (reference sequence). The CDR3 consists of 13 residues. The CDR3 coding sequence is TGTGCCACCAGCAAACAGGGGAGGAATGAGCAGTTCTTC. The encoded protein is CATSKQGRNEQFF.

Written as DNA, the CDR3 is TGTGCCAGCAGCTTAAGTTTCGGAGAGACCCAGTACTTC. Encoded protein: CASSLSFGETQYF. The chain is built from TRBV7-3 and TRBJ2-5, with no clear D. The CDR3 contains 13 residues. V was pared by 1 base and J by 4 bases, with 7 bases between. Per the germline V gene, CDR1 is SGHTA and CDR2 is FQGTGA. Looking up the rest from reference TRBV7-3 and TRBJ2-5 gives the full variable domain: GAGVSQTPSNKVTEKGKYVELRCDPISGHTALYWYRQSLGQGPEFLIYFQGTGAADDSGLPNDRFFAVRPEGSVSTLKIQRTERGDSAVYLCASSLSFGETQYFGPGTRLLVL.

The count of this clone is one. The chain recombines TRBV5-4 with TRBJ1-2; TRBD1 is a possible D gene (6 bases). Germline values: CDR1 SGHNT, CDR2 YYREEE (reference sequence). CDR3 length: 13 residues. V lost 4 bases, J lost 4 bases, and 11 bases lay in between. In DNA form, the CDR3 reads TGTGCCAGCAGCCATGGACAGCTCTATGGCTACACCTTC. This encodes CASSHGQLYGYTF.

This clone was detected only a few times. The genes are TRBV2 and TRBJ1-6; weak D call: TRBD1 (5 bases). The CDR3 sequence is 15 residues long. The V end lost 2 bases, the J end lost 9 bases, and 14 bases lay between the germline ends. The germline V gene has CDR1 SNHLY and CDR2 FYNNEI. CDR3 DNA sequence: TGTGCCAGCAGTGAATGGGCGGGCGGGGGTTCACCCCTCCACTTT. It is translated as CASSEWAGGGSPLHF.

DNA for the CDR3: TGTGCCAGCAGCGCCCCGGGACAGGGAAACACCATATATTTT. Its translation: CASSAPGQGNTIYF. The chain carries TRBV7-3 and TRBJ1-3; 7 bases align to TRBD1. V shed 5 bases and J 4 bases; nucleotides not matched to a gene: 5. The CDR3 spans 14 residues. The germline CDR1 and CDR2 sequences are SGHTA and FQGTGA.

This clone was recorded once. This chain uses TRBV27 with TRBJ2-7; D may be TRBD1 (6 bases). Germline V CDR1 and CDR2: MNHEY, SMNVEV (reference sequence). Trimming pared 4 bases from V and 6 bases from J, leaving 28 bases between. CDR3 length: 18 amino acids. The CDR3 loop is CASSSRGRGLQSHREQYF. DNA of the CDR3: TGTGCCAGCAGTTCCCGGGGCAGGGGATTGCAATCTCATCGCGAGCAGTACTTC.

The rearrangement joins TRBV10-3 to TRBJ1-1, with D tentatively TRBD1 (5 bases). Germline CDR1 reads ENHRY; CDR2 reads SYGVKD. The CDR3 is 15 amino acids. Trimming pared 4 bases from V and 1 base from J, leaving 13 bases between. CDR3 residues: CAISGAGWGNTEAFF. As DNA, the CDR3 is TGTGCCATCAGTGGGGCAGGGTGGGGGAACACTGAAGCTTTCTTT.

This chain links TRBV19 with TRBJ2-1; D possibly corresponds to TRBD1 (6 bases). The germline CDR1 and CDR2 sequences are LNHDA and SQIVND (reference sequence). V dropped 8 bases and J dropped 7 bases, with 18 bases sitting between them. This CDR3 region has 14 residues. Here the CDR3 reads CASHRGQSLNEQFF. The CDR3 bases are TGTGCCAGTCATAGAGGACAGTCACTTAATGAGCAGTTCTTC.

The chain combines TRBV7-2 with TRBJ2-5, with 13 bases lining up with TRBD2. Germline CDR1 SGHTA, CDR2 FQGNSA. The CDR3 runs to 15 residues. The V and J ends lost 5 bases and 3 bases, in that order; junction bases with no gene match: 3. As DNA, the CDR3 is TGTGCCAGCAGCCTAGGACTAGCGGGGGAAGAGACCCAGTACTTC. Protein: CASSLGLAGEETQYF.

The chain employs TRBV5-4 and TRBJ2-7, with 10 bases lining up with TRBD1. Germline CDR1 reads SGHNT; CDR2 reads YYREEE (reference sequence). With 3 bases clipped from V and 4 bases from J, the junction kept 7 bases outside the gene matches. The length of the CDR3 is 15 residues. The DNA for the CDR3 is TGTGCCAGCAGCTCCTCGACAGGGGGCTTATACGAGCAGTACTTC. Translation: CASSSSTGGLYEQYF.

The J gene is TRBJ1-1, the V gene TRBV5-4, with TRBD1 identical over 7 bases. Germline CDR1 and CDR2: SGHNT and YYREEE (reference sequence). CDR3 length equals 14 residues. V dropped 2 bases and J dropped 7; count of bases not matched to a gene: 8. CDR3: CASSFTGAPGEAFF. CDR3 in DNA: TGTGCCAGCAGCTTTACAGGGGCTCCGGGTGAAGCTTTCTTT.